This paragraph reports one T cell receptor beta chain. The CDR3 has 15 amino acids. Trimming removed 3 bases at V and 4 bases at J, with 15 bases between. These data belong to a study of T-cell reconstitution after alpha-beta-depleted transplantation in children. Preparation of the TCRbeta library involved a method that used unique molecular identifiers. Using its own MiXCR run on the PCR reads, TCRdb lists one record per CDR3 protein. Among more than 40,000 distinct CDR3 sequences, about 47% were seen once, and the ten largest hold roughly two fifths. The TCR comes from a boy under three years old with SCID, due to receive a stem cell transplant. This chain links TRBV12-3 or TRBV12-4 with TRBJ1-2; D gene ambiguous. The specimen was peripheral blood, collected before TCRalphabeta/CD19-depleted stem cell transplant. The CDR3 sequence is CASSLPTGLVYGYTF. The DNA of the CDR3 is TGTGCCAGCAGTTTGCCGACCGGCCTCGTCTATGGCTACACCTTC.